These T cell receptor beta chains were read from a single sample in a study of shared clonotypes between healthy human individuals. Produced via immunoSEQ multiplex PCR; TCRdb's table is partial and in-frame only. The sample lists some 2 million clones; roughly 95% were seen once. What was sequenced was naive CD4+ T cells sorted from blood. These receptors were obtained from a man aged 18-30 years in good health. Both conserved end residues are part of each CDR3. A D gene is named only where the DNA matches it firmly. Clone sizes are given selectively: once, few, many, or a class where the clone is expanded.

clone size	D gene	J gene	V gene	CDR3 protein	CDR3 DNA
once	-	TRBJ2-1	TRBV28	CASSLFTGDNEQFF	TGTGCCAGCAGTTTATTTACAGGAGACAATGAGCAGTTCTTC
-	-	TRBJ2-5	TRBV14	CASSQDRQTYQETQYF	TGTGCCAGCAGCCAAGATCGGCAGACCTACCAAGAGACCCAGTACTTC
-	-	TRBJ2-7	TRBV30	CAWSVYRLTYEQYF	TGTGCCTGGAGTGTATATAGATTAACCTACGAGCAGTACTTC
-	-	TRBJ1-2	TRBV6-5	CASVSDGGYTF	TGTGCCAGCGTTTCAGATGGTGGCTACACCTTC
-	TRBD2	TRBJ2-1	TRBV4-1	CASSQLTHGLAGGPSSYNEQFF	TGCGCCAGCAGCCAACTCACCCACGGGCTAGCGGGAGGGCCGAGCTCCTACAATGAGCAGTTCTTC
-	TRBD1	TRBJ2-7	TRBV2	CASSLQGMYEQYF	TGTGCCAGCAGTCTACAGGGGATGTACGAGCAGTACTTC
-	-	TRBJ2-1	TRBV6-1	CASSDRAAGRDEQFF	TGTGCCAGCAGCGACCGAGCGGCGGGGAGAGATGAGCAGTTCTTC
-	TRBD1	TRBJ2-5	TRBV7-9	CASSTRTGGSETQYF	TGTGCCAGCAGCACCAGGACAGGGGGCAGTGAGACCCAGTACTTC
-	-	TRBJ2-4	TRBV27	CASSLFPGEMQYF	TGTGCCAGCAGTTTATTCCCGGGTGAGATGCAGTACTTC
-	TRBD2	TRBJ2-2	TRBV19	CASSSLAGGPSGELFF	TGTGCCAGTAGTAGTCTAGCGGGAGGGCCGTCCGGGGAGCTGTTTTTT
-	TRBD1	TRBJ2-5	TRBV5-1	CASSIYRGPEETQYF	TGCGCCAGCAGCATATACAGGGGGCCGGAGGAGACCCAGTACTTC
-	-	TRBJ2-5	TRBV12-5	CASGPLGLGVKTQYF	TGTGCTAGTGGCCCGTTAGGGTTAGGGGTGAAGACCCAGTACTTC
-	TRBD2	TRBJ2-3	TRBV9	CASSVAGGRNTDTQYF	TGTGCCAGCAGCGTAGCGGGGGGACGTAACACAGATACGCAGTATTTT
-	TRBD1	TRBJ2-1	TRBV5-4	CASRVPTGGQRRGRDEQFF	TGTGCCAGCAGGGTTCCGACAGGGGGACAACGCAGAGGGAGAGATGAGCAGTTCTTC
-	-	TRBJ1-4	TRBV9	CASSVGRKNEKLFF	TGTGCCAGCAGCGTAGGACGGAAAAATGAAAAACTGTTTTTT
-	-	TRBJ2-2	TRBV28	CASSFGGVNTGELFF	TGTGCCAGCAGTTTCGGAGGAGTAAACACCGGGGAGCTGTTTTTT
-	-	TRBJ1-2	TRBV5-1	CASSLIAGGGYTF	TGCGCCAGCAGCTTGATTGCGGGGGGTGGCTACACCTTC
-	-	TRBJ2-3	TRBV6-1	CASSESGRGADTQYF	TGTGCCAGCAGTGAATCGGGGAGAGGGGCAGATACGCAGTATTTT
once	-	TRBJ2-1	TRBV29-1	CSANRLASNEQFF	TGCAGCGCCAACCGGCTAGCATCCAATGAGCAGTTCTTC
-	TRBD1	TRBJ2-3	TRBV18	CASSRGPGQSTDTQYF	TGTGCCAGCTCACGCGGACCGGGACAGAGCACAGATACGCAGTATTTT
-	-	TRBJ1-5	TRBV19	CASSMVWTEDQPQHF	TGTGCCAGTAGTATGGTTTGGACAGAGGATCAGCCCCAGCATTTT
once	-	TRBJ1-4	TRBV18	CASSPGGLTTNEKLFF	TGTGCCAGCTCACCGGGAGGGCTGACAACTAATGAAAAACTGTTTTTT
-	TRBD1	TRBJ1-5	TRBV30	CAWSPPTGGNQPQHF	TGTGCCTGGAGTCCTCCAACAGGGGGCAATCAGCCCCAGCATTTT
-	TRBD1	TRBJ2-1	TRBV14	CASSQLFVGTGFDNEQFF	TGTGCCAGCAGCCAATTATTCGTGGGGACAGGGTTCGACAATGAGCAGTTCTTC
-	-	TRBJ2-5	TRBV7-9	CASSLAPSEETQYF	TGTGCCAGCAGCTTAGCCCCCAGCGAAGAGACCCAGTACTTC
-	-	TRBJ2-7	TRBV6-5	CASSYSRQSSYEQYF	TGTGCCAGCAGTTACTCGAGGCAGAGCTCCTACGAGCAGTACTTC
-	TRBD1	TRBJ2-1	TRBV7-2	CASSLGQGRYNEQFF	TGTGCCAGCAGCTTGGGACAGGGACGATACAATGAGCAGTTCTTC
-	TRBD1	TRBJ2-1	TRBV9	CASSVWDRGNEQFF	TGTGCCAGCAGCGTCTGGGACAGGGGCAATGAGCAGTTCTTC
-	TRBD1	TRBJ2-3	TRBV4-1	CASSRGTGNTDTQYF	TGCGCCAGCAGCCGGGGGACAGGGAACACAGATACGCAGTATTTT
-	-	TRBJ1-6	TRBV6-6	CASSIRDGLIIRPLHF	TGTGCCAGCTCCATCCGGGACGGCCTTATAATCAGACCCCTCCACTTT
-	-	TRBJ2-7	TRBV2	CASSDERFPLGGEQYF	TGTGCCAGCAGTGATGAGCGTTTTCCGCTGGGTGGGGAGCAGTACTTC
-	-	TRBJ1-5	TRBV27	CASSLSQYQPQHF	TGTGCCAGCAGTTTATCGCAGTATCAGCCCCAGCATTTT
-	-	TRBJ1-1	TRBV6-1	CASGLLWNTEAFF	TGTGCCAGTGGCCTTCTTTGGAACACTGAAGCTTTCTTT
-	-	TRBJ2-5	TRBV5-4	CASSPDPGRETQYF	TGTGCCAGCAGCCCGGACCCAGGGAGGGAGACCCAGTACTTC
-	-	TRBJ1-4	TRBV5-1	CASSLVAGLEEKLFF	TGCGCCAGCAGCTTGGTTGCAGGTTTAGAAGAAAAACTGTTTTTT
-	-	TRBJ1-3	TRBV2	CASSDPGSSSGNTIYF	TGTGCCAGCAGTGACCCAGGCTCGAGCTCTGGAAACACCATATATTTT
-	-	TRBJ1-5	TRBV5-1	CASSLAPGGEQPQHF	TGCGCCAGCAGCTTGGCCCCGGGGGGAGAACAGCCCCAGCATTTT
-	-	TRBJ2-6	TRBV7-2	CASSRRGGGANVLTF	TGTGCCAGCAGCCGCAGGGGCGGTGGGGCCAACGTCCTGACTTTC
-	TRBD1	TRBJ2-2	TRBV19	CASSIETGATGELFF	TGTGCCAGTAGTATCGAGACAGGGGCCACCGGGGAGCTGTTTTTT
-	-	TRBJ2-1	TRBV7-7	CASSPPSVLGNEQFF	TGTGCTAGCAGCCCCCCTAGCGTCCTCGGGAATGAGCAGTTCTTC
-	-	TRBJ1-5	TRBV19	CASSIGWQVNQPQHF	TGTGCCAGTAGTATAGGCTGGCAGGTCAATCAGCCCCAGCATTTT
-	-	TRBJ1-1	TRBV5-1	CASSSIPGEGNNTEAFF	TGCGCTTCCAGCAGCATACCCGGGGAAGGCAACAACACTGAAGCTTTCTTT
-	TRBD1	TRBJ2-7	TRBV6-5	CASGRTGSYEQYF	TGTGCCAGCGGTCGGACAGGGTCCTACGAGCAGTACTTC
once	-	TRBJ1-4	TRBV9	CASSVGSANEKLFF	TGTGCCAGCAGCGTAGGGTCGGCTAATGAAAAACTGTTTTTT
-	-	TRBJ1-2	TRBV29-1	CSVLAGLRDGYTF	TGCAGCGTTCTAGCGGGGCTAAGAGATGGCTACACCTTC
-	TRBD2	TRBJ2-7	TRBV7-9	CASSLSGRSLSYEQYF	TGTGCCAGCAGCTTAAGCGGGAGAAGCCTTTCCTACGAGCAGTACTTC
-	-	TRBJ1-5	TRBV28	CASSLGNNQPQHF	TGTGCCAGCAGTTTAGGGAACAATCAGCCCCAGCATTTT
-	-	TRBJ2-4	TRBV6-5	CASSYSIGGNIQYF	TGTGCCAGCAGTTACTCGATTGGAGGGAACATTCAGTACTTC
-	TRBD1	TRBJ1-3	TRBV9	CASSPRSGQGARTGNTIYF	TGTGCCAGCAGCCCTCGGTCCGGACAGGGGGCGCGTACTGGAAACACCATATATTTT
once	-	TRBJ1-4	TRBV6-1	CASSEYRPGEEGLFF	TGTGCCAGCAGTGAATACCGCCCGGGGGAAGAAGGGCTGTTTTTT
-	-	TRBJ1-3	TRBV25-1	CASKGPTSSSIYF	TGTGCCAGCAAAGGGCCGACAAGTTCCTCCATATATTTT
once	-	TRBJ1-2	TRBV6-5	CASSYSRVYGYTF	TGTGCCAGCAGTTACTCCAGGGTTTATGGCTACACCTTC
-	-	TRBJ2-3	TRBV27	CASSQGTDTQYF	TGTGCCAGCAGCCAGGGGACAGATACGCAGTATTTT
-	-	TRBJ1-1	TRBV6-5	CASSYSVPPGTEAFF	TGTGCCAGCAGTTACTCTGTCCCTCCGGGAACTGAAGCTTTCTTT
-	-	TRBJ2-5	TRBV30	CAWSVGNGKRETQYF	TGTGCCTGGAGTGTAGGTAATGGCAAGAGAGAGACCCAGTACTTC
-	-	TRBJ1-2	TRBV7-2	CASSFDRANYGYTF	TGTGCCAGCAGCTTTGACAGAGCTAACTATGGCTACACCTTC
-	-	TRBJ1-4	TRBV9	CASSVNGLTNEKLFF	TGTGCCAGCAGCGTAAATGGGTTAACTAATGAAAAACTGTTTTTT
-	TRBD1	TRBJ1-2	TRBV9	CASSVSVDRREGYTF	TGTGCCAGCAGCGTATCCGTGGACAGGAGAGAGGGCTACACCTTC